This T cell receptor beta chain was sequenced in a study of spatial heterogeneity in lung cancer. V shed 4 bases and J 5 bases; nucleotides not matched to a gene: 6. Germline V lookup: CDR1 MDHEN, CDR2 SYDVKM. This CDR3 is 15 amino acids long. Unique molecular identifiers tagged every individual TCR cDNA molecule. TCRdb analysed the 5' RACE reads with MiXCR anew, one entry per CDR3 protein. The sample consists of tens of thousands of distinct CDR3 sequences, 7.5% of them appearing once. This clonotype was recorded many times. The time point is: sample taken at primary tumor resection. The donors comprised some 70 untreated early-stage non-small cell lung cancer patients. Without sorting, whole RNA was sequenced from tumor, nontumor lung or frozen PBMC.

Material: PBMCs, obtained at surgery. The TCR comes from a male donor with early-stage non-small cell lung cancer. The V gene is TRBV28, the J gene TRBJ2-3; the match to TRBD2 covers 10 bases. Written as DNA, the CDR3 is TGTGCCAGCAGTTCTAAGCGGGAGGGCCTAGATACGCAGTATTTT. Translation gives CASSSKREGLDTQYF.